The entry that follows covers one TCR beta chain sequence. Authors' analysis steps: The assay estimated nucleated cells by amplifying reference gene primers. Here immunoSEQ multiplex PCR was the method, and the copy in TCRdb shows in-frame clones only, minus some. That table gives V, J and clone size, and the DNA gave D and trimming. The sample includes fewer than 250,000 clones, approximately 84% of them seen just once. The sample is drawn from a study of blood T cell repertoires in COVID-19. Study at large: The study drew acute and convalescent COVID-19 samples from the United States, Italy and Spain. The cDNA or gDNA used as material had been derived from T cells, B-cell-depleted T cells, or PBMCs.

The material sequenced was peripheral blood. The sequence was collected from a woman in her 70s with active or convalescent COVID-19.

The CDR3 DNA sequence: TGTGCCAGCAGCTTAGCTCGACTAGCGATCAATGAGCAGTTCTTC. This encodes CASSLARLAINEQFF. This chain uses TRBV11-1 with TRBJ2-1; 8 bases match TRBD2. Germline CDR1 SGHAT, CDR2 FQDESV (reference sequence). Trimming at V came to 0 bases and at J to 6 bases, leaving 4 bases not matched to a gene. This CDR3 is 15 amino acids long.